Listed below are T cell receptor beta chains from one sample, sequenced in a study of CD8 T cells in ankylosing spondylitis. From the 5' RACE reads, TCRdb called clonotypes with MiXCR, one entry per CDR3 protein. Of hundreds of thousands of distinct CDR3 sequences detected, approximately 10% appear once; the ten largest clones hold about 0.5%. Sequenced sample: blood, either unsorted or a sorted T cell fraction (not recorded which). The origin of the receptors is a male donor with ankylosing spondylitis. Each CDR3 is given with its conserved first and last residue. The D gene is left open where the match is weak. Not every row has a clone size; where given, it reads once, few, many or a size class.

v_call: TRBV20-1
cdr3_length: 13
d_call: .
clone_size: .
j_call: TRBJ2-2
cdr3_nt: TGCAGTGCTAGACTCACAGGGTCCTGGGGGCTGTTTTTT
cdr3_aa: CSARLTGSWGLFF

v_call: TRBV10-1
cdr3_length: 14
d_call: .
clone_size: .
j_call: TRBJ2-3
cdr3_nt: TGCGCCAGCAGTGAGGGAATCCGCGCGGATACGCAGTATTTT
cdr3_aa: CASSEGIRADTQYF

v_call: TRBV20-1
cdr3_length: 17
d_call: TRBD2
clone_size: .
j_call: TRBJ2-3
cdr3_nt: TGCAGTGCTTCGGGACTAGCGGGGGACTCTAGCACAGATACGCAGTATTTT
cdr3_aa: CSASGLAGDSSTDTQYF

v_call: TRBV4-1
cdr3_length: 14
d_call: .
clone_size: .
j_call: TRBJ2-1
cdr3_nt: TGCGCCAGCAGCCAAGATGACGCGTACAATAAGCAGTTCTTC
cdr3_aa: CASSQDDAYNKQFF

v_call: TRBV29-1
cdr3_length: 15
d_call: TRBD1
clone_size: many
j_call: TRBJ2-7
cdr3_nt: TGCAGCGTCGAACAGCCGACAGGGGATAACTACGAGCAGTACTTC
cdr3_aa: CSVEQPTGDNYEQYF

v_call: TRBV20-1
cdr3_length: 16
d_call: .
clone_size: few
j_call: TRBJ1-5
cdr3_nt: TGCAGTGCCCGGGCAGGGTACGCATCCCTATATCAGCCCCAGCATTTT
cdr3_aa: CSARAGYASLYQPQHF

v_call: TRBV7-9
cdr3_length: 14
d_call: .
clone_size: few
j_call: TRBJ2-7
cdr3_nt: TGTGCCAGCAGGCTTAGCAGTTTCTGGGACGAGCAGTACTTC
cdr3_aa: CASRLSSFWDEQYF

v_call: TRBV4-3
cdr3_length: 14
d_call: .
clone_size: .
j_call: TRBJ2-3
cdr3_nt: TGCGCCAGCAGCCACAGGACTCGGGCAGATACGCAGTATTTT
cdr3_aa: CASSHRTRADTQYF

v_call: TRBV15
cdr3_length: 13
d_call: TRBD1
clone_size: many
j_call: TRBJ2-5
cdr3_nt: TGTGCCACCAGCAGGGGACAGGGAAATCCCCAGTACTTC
cdr3_aa: CATSRGQGNPQYF

v_call: TRBV11-2
cdr3_length: 15
d_call: TRBD2
clone_size: .
j_call: TRBJ2-1
cdr3_nt: TGTGCCAGCAGCGCTTATAGCGGGAGTTATGGTGAGCAGTTCTTC
cdr3_aa: CASSAYSGSYGEQFF

v_call: TRBV20-1
cdr3_length: 18
d_call: TRBD2
clone_size: .
j_call: TRBJ2-7
cdr3_nt: TGCAGTGCTCGACCCTCGGGACTAGCGGGAGGCCTAACCTACGAGCAGTACTTC
cdr3_aa: CSARPSGLAGGLTYEQYF

v_call: TRBV4-1
cdr3_length: 14
d_call: .
clone_size: many
j_call: TRBJ2-2
cdr3_nt: TGCGCCAGCAGCCCTATTTTAAAGACCGGGGAGCTGTTTTTT
cdr3_aa: CASSPILKTGELFF

v_call: TRBV25-1
cdr3_length: 15
d_call: .
clone_size: .
j_call: TRBJ1-3
cdr3_nt: TGTGCCAGCAGTGAATTGGGGACCCAGGGCAACACCATATATTTT
cdr3_aa: CASSELGTQGNTIYF

v_call: TRBV5-1
cdr3_length: 14
d_call: TRBD1
clone_size: .
j_call: TRBJ1-2
cdr3_nt: TGCGCCAGCAGCCCTGGGACAGCGCACTATGGCTACACCTTC
cdr3_aa: CASSPGTAHYGYTF

v_call: TRBV7-2
cdr3_length: 17
d_call: .
clone_size: few
j_call: TRBJ2-7
cdr3_nt: TGTGCCAGCAGCTTAGTAGCCGCGGCAGGAATACGAGACGAGCAGTACTTC
cdr3_aa: CASSLVAAAGIRDEQYF

v_call: TRBV5-1
cdr3_length: 16
d_call: TRBD2
clone_size: many
j_call: TRBJ2-3
cdr3_nt: TGCGCCAGCAGCCATGGACTAGCGGGAGAAACAGATACGCAGTATTTT
cdr3_aa: CASSHGLAGETDTQYF

v_call: TRBV7-8
cdr3_length: 12
d_call: .
clone_size: many
j_call: TRBJ2-1
cdr3_nt: TGTGCCAGCAGCTTCTCCGATGGTGAGCAGTTCTTC
cdr3_aa: CASSFSDGEQFF

v_call: TRBV29-1
cdr3_length: 13
d_call: .
clone_size: .
j_call: TRBJ1-1
cdr3_nt: TGCAGCGTTGAAGATTCAAGGGGGAGAGCGGCTTTCTTT
cdr3_aa: CSVEDSRGRAAFF

v_call: TRBV10-3
cdr3_length: 14
d_call: TRBD1
clone_size: .
j_call: TRBJ2-3
cdr3_nt: TGTGCCACCCGGGACAGGGGGCGCACAGATACGCAGTATTTT
cdr3_aa: CATRDRGRTDTQYF

v_call: TRBV7-7
cdr3_length: 13
d_call: .
clone_size: many
j_call: TRBJ2-5
cdr3_nt: TGTGCTAGCAGTCTCCTACCGGGGGAGACCCAGTACTTC
cdr3_aa: CASSLLPGETQYF

v_call: TRBV20-1
cdr3_length: 15
d_call: TRBD2
clone_size: .
j_call: TRBJ2-1
cdr3_nt: TGCAGTGCTAGTGCTGGTCTAGCGGGGTACAATGAGCAGTTCTTC
cdr3_aa: CSASAGLAGYNEQFF

v_call: TRBV7-2
cdr3_length: 17
d_call: TRBD1
clone_size: few
j_call: TRBJ1-6
cdr3_nt: TGTGCCAGCAGCTTAGGTCCCCGGACAGGGGGACGTTCACCCCTCCACTTT
cdr3_aa: CASSLGPRTGGRSPLHF

v_call: TRBV4-2
cdr3_length: 16
d_call: .
clone_size: few
j_call: TRBJ2-7
cdr3_nt: TGTGCCAGCAACCCCGGGCCAGGGGCGACCACCTACGAGCAGTACTTC
cdr3_aa: CASNPGPGATTYEQYF

v_call: TRBV12-3/TRBV12-4
cdr3_length: 13
d_call: .
clone_size: many
j_call: TRBJ2-1
cdr3_nt: TGTGCCAGCAGTTCTATGCTATACAATGAGCAGTTCTTC
cdr3_aa: CASSSMLYNEQFF

v_call: TRBV6-1
cdr3_length: 15
d_call: .
clone_size: few
j_call: TRBJ2-7
cdr3_nt: TGTGCCAGCAGCCCTTCCGGGGCGCAACTCTACGAGCAGTACTTC
cdr3_aa: CASSPSGAQLYEQYF